This T cell receptor (beta chain) stems from a study of CD8 T cells in ankylosing spondylitis. TCRdb ran MiXCR on the 5' RACE reads and lists one entry per CDR3 protein. Among approximately 290,000 distinct CDR3 sequences listed, around 21% were seen once. The CDR3 has 15 amino acids. Germline CDR1 and CDR2: SQVTM and ANQGSEA. Remarks on this clonotype: Sequence at one end of the junction differs from germline and may be a read error.

The sequence derives from a female donor with ankylosing spondylitis or in good health (not recorded which). The rearrangement links TRBV29-1 to TRBJ2-7; 7 bases match TRBD1. Specimen: blood, either unsorted or a sorted T cell fraction (not recorded which). The CDR3 nucleotides read TGCAGCTTTGAAGATCGACAGGGTCGACCCTACGAGCAGTACTTC. As protein: CSFEDRQGRPYEQYF.